The 23 T cell receptor beta chains below come from one sample, sequenced in a study of blood T cell repertoires in COVID-19. Data came from immunoSEQ multiplex PCR; TCRdb stores just in-frame clones and leaves some out. Counted here are some 50,000 clones, 85% to 90% occurring once; the ten biggest clones make up around 27%. Sequenced: peripheral blood. The receptors stem from a human donor in a cohort sampled during active COVID-19.

This clone was detected once. The rearrangement links TRBV24-1 to TRBJ2-7; D is undetermined. This CDR3 contains 13 residues. V was pared by 3 bases and J by 4 bases, with 9 bases between. The germline V gene has CDR1 KGHDR and CDR2 SFDVKD. The CDR3 region is CATSDSIEYEQYF. Here the CDR3 DNA reads TGTGCCACCAGTGATAGTATTGAGTACGAGCAGTACTTC.

This chain joins TRBV5-4 and TRBJ2-3, with 8 bases matching TRBD2. Trimming removed 4 bases from V and 0 bases from J; junction bases left unmatched: 7. The V gene's germline CDR1 is SGHNT and CDR2 YYREEE (reference sequence). The CDR3 extends over 16 amino acids. CDR3 region: CASSRGGVSSTDTQYF. CDR3 in DNA: TGTGCCAGCAGCCGGGGGGGGGTGTCTAGCACAGATACGCAGTATTTT.

The genes are TRBV6-6 and TRBJ1-5; D possibly corresponds to TRBD1 (5 bases). The germline CDR1 and CDR2 sequences are MNHNY and SVGAGI (reference sequence). Trimming removed 7 bases at V and 1 base at J, with 11 bases between. This CDR3 has 14 amino acids. The CDR3 here is CASTSGWSNQPQHF. CDR3 sequence (DNA): TGTGCCAGCACATCAGGGTGGAGCAATCAGCCCCAGCATTTT.

This rearrangement joins TRBV20-1 to TRBJ2-1, with D possibly TRBD2 on 6 matching bases. CDR3 length equals 13 residues. Germline V gene sequence: CDR1 DFQATT, CDR2 SNEGSKA (reference sequence). Trimming removed 3 bases at V and 1 base at J, with 7 bases between. The CDR3, as DNA: TGCAGTGCTAGTAGCGGTTCCTACAATGAGCAGTTCTTC. Translating gives CSASSGSYNEQFF.

The chain has TRBV4-1 and TRBJ2-5; 13 bases line up with TRBD2. Looked up from germline, CDR1 is MGHRA and CDR2 is YSYEKL. Unmatched junction bases numbered 2, after V lost 0 bases and J lost 1 base. This CDR3 is built from 17 residues. The CDR3 DNA sequence: TGCGCCAGCAGCCAAGACCGACTAGCGGGAGGCCAAGAGACCCAGTACTTC. It yields the protein CASSQDRLAGGQETQYF.

The genes are TRBV5-1 and TRBJ1-4; 7 nucleotides line up with TRBD1. CDR1 SGHRS and CDR2 YFSETQ come from the germline V gene. V lost 2 bases and J lost 0; bases outside the gene matches: 4. The CDR3 is 16 residues long. Here the CDR3 reads CASSFGTVATNEKLFF. CDR3 in DNA: TGCGCCAGCAGCTTCGGGACAGTAGCAACTAATGAAAAACTGTTTTTT.

This clone occurred once. The CDR3 DNA is TGTGCCAGCAGCCTCCCCCCACAGCCCAGCTCCTACAATGAGCAGTTCTTC. Its protein product is CASSLPPQPSSYNEQFF. The chain is built from TRBV11-2 and TRBJ2-1; D is undetermined. Germline loops: CDR1 SGHAT, CDR2 FQNNGV. The CDR3 has 17 amino acids. V lost 5 bases and J 0 bases, leaving 17 bases between the germline ends.

The chain couples TRBV3-1 (or the pseudogene TRBV3-2) to TRBJ1-4; D possibly corresponds to TRBD1 (5 bases). The CDR3 has 16 amino acids. V lost 3 bases, J lost 8 bases, and 19 bases lay in between. In germline, CDR1 is LGHDT, CDR2 YNNKEL (reference sequence). Written as DNA, the CDR3 is TGTGCCAGCAGCCAGAAAGAAGTCAGGGTGGGAGAAAAACTGTTTTTT. Protein sequence: CASSQKEVRVGEKLFF.

This chain connects TRBV9 to TRBJ2-2; D gene uncertain. The germline gives CDR1 SGDLS, CDR2 YYNGEE. Trimming took off 0 bases at V and 0 bases at J, with 12 bases between the two ends. The CDR3 contains 17 residues. Here the CDR3 reads CASSVATQIANTGELFF. CDR3 DNA: TGTGCCAGCAGCGTAGCTACGCAAATCGCGAACACCGGGGAGCTGTTTTTT.

The gene calls are TRBV27 and TRBJ2-1; D may be TRBD1 (5 bases). Germline CDR1 is MNHEY and CDR2 is SMNVEV (reference sequence). V lost 2 bases, J lost 1 base, and 9 bases lay in between. The length of the CDR3 is 15 residues. As DNA, the CDR3 is TGTGCCAGCAGTTTAGGAAGGGGTTCCTACAATGAGCAGTTCTTC. As protein: CASSLGRGSYNEQFF.

The V call is TRBV7-2, the J call TRBJ2-7; 12 bases fit TRBD2. V trimming: 4 bases; J trimming: 7 bases; junction bases outside the gene matches: 8. The CDR3 is 15 amino acids. CDR1 and CDR2 from the germline V gene are SGHTA and FQGNSA. In nucleotides, the CDR3 is TGTGCCAGCAGCTATCTAGCGGGAGGGCCGGGGGAGCAGTACTTC. Encoded protein: CASSYLAGGPGEQYF.

The gene calls are TRBV19 and TRBJ1-1; D remains unclear. There are 15 residues in the CDR3. The ends were cut back, 5 bases at V and 0 bases at J, with 13 bases in the middle. CDR1 LNHDA and CDR2 SQIVND come from the germline V gene (reference sequence). The CDR3 DNA reads as TGTGCCAGTAGTCCGATCGGGGATCTGAACACTGAAGCTTTCTTT. Protein: CASSPIGDLNTEAFF.

This clone was found a few times. The chain links TRBV6-5 to TRBJ1-5, with D tentatively TRBD1 (6 bases). The germline V gene has CDR1 MNHEY and CDR2 SVGAGI. The ends were cut back, 5 bases at V and 4 bases at J, with 9 bases in the middle. The CDR3 covers 13 residues. DNA for the CDR3: TGTGCCAGCAGTACAGGACAGAATCAGCCCCAGCATTTT. This translates into CASSTGQNQPQHF.

This chain links TRBV6-5 with TRBJ2-3; no clear D gene. The CDR3 consists of 13 residues. V lost 0 bases, J lost 4 bases, and 5 bases lay in between. CDR1 and CDR2 from the germline V gene are MNHEY and SVGAGI. CDR3 amino acids: CASSYSFADTQYF. The DNA of the CDR3 is TGTGCCAGCAGTTACTCTTTCGCAGATACGCAGTATTTT.

V and J are TRBV5-1 and TRBJ2-1; weak D call: TRBD2 (7 bases). The CDR3 consists of 19 residues. Trimming removed 4 bases at V and 2 bases at J, with 25 bases between. Germline V CDR1 and CDR2: SGHRS, YFSETQ. CDR3 coding DNA: TGCGCCAGCAGCAGCTTGGGGGGGGCGAGCGGGAAAGCCTACAATGAGCAGTTCTTC. Translating gives CASSSLGGASGKAYNEQFF. Based on the CDR3 plus reference TRBV5-1 and TRBJ2-1, the full variable domain is KAGVTQTPRYLIKTRGQQVTLSCSPISGHRSVSWYQQTPGQGLQFLFEYFSETQRNKGNFPGRFSGRQFSNSRSEMNVSTLELGDSALYLCASSSLGGASGKAYNEQFFGPGTRLTVL.

The chain uses TRBV9 and TRBJ2-1, with D maybe TRBD2 (5 bases). From germline, CDR1 is SGDLS and CDR2 YYNGEE. The V end was cut by 0 bases, the J end by 6 bases, with 13 bases between. The CDR3 sequence is 15 residues long. The CDR3 sequence: CASSVAGTNTNEQFF. CDR3 in DNA: TGTGCCAGCAGCGTAGCGGGAACCAACACCAATGAGCAGTTCTTC.

V is TRBV10-1 and J is TRBJ1-1; D not resolved. This CDR3 has 14 residues. Germline lookup yields CDR1 WNHNN and CDR2 SYGVQD (reference sequence). The V end was cut by 0 bases, the J end by 6 bases, with 11 bases between. DNA of the CDR3: TGCGCCAGCAGTGAGTCGAGGTACTACGCTGAAGCTTTCTTT. Translating gives CASSESRYYAEAFF.

The genes are TRBV28 and TRBJ2-4; 8 nucleotides line up with TRBD1. The germline gives CDR1 MDHEN, CDR2 SYDVKM. The CDR3 totals 14 residues. V lost 6 bases, J lost 5 bases, and 6 bases stayed unmatched. DNA for the CDR3: TGTGCCAGCAGCCCCGGACAGGGAGAAAACATTCAGTACTTC. This sequence encodes CASSPGQGENIQYF.

V usage is TRBV10-2 and J usage is TRBJ1-4; D is perhaps TRBD1 (6 bases). Germline V gene lookup returns CDR1 WSHSY and CDR2 SAAADI. CDR3 length: 16 amino acids. V lost 5 bases to trimming and J lost 5 bases, with 18 bases between them. The CDR3: CASSFRTALSNEKLFF. The CDR3 DNA follows: TGCGCCAGCAGTTTTAGGACAGCACTTTCCAATGAAAAACTGTTTTTT.

The DNA for the CDR3 is TGTGCCAGCACCCTTGACAGGGCAGGGAGCACTGAAGCTTTCTTT. Amino acids: CASTLDRAGSTEAFF. This sequence joins TRBV6-6 and TRBJ1-1; 7 bases fit TRBD1. Germline V CDR1 and CDR2: MNHNY, SVGAGI (reference sequence). The CDR3 runs 15 residues. J gave up 4 bases and V 7 bases, and 12 bases lay outside the gene matches.

The chain combines TRBV20-1 with TRBJ2-2, with 8 bases that match TRBD2. This CDR3 has 15 amino acids. The V segment lost 3 bases and the J segment 4 bases; nucleotides outside the gene matches: 7. The germline gives CDR1 DFQATT, CDR2 SNEGSKA (reference sequence). The CDR3 here is CSASMMLAGTGELFF. The CDR3 nucleotides read TGCAGTGCTAGTATGATGCTAGCGGGCACCGGGGAGCTGTTTTTT.

V and J are TRBV12-3 or TRBV12-4 and TRBJ1-1, with unresolved D. This CDR3 is built from 12 residues. V lost 7 bases and J lost 5, with 11 bases in between. CDR3 residues: CASTAGKTEAFF. As DNA, the CDR3 is TGTGCCAGCACGGCCGGGAAAACTGAAGCTTTCTTT.

The chain is built from TRBV18 and TRBJ1-5; D remains unclear. V was pared by 3 bases and J by 7 bases, with 10 bases between. The CDR3 extends over 13 amino acids. The germline V gene has CDR1 KGHSH and CDR2 LQKENI. The CDR3 sequence is CASSPPGKQPQHF. CDR3 bases: TGTGCCAGCTCACCCCCGGGAAAACAGCCCCAGCATTTT.